Sequencing of this TCR beta chain was carried out in a study of shared clonotypes between healthy human individuals. An assay was performed, and its level was deep. Profiling relied on immunoSEQ multiplex PCR, and the TCRdb table lists in-frame clones only, not all of them. The profile covers some 2 million clones, with 95% appearing a single time and 0.1% to 0.15% taken by the ten largest. Study findings and constraints: Owing to a small donor count, the genetic and exposure-history diversity represented was limited.

From germline, CDR1 is MRHNA and CDR2 SNTAGT. The CDR3 spans 13 residues. The V end was cut by 6 bases, the J end by 0 bases, with 6 bases between. Notes on this clone: Its specificity is unknown.

Sequencing input: naive CD4+ T cells sorted from blood. Subset of the sample: CD45RA+ positively selected. The chain employs TRBV6-4 and TRBJ1-5; no firm D call. This TCR came from a man in his late teens or twenties in good health. CDR3 bases: TGTGCCAGCAGCAAGGCTAGCAATCAGCCCCAGCATTTT. It translates to CASSKASNQPQHF.